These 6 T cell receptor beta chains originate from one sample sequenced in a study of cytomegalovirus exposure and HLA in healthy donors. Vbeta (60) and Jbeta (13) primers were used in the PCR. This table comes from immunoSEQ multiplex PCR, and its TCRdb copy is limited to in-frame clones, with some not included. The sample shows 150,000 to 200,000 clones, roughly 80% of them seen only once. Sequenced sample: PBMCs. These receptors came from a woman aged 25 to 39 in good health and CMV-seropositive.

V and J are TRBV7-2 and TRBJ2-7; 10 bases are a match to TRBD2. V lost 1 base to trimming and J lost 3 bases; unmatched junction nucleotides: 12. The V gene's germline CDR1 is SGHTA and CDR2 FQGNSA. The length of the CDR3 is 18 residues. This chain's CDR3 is CASSLEVAGGQTFYEQYF. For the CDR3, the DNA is TGTGCCAGCAGCTTAGAAGTAGCGGGGGGCCAGACGTTCTACGAGCAGTACTTC.

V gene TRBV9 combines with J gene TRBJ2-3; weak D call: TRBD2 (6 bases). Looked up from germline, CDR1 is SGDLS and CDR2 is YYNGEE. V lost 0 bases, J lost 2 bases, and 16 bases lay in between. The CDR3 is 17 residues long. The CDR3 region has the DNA TGTGCCAGCAGCGTAGCGCTAGCGAGGGTAACCACAGATACGCAGTATTTT. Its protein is CASSVALARVTTDTQYF.

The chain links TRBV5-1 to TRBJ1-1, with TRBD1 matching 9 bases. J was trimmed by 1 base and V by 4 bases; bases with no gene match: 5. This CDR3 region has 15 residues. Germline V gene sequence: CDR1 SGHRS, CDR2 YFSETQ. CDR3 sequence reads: CASSAGGQGNTEAFF. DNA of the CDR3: TGCGCCAGCAGCGCGGGGGGACAGGGGAACACTGAAGCTTTCTTT.

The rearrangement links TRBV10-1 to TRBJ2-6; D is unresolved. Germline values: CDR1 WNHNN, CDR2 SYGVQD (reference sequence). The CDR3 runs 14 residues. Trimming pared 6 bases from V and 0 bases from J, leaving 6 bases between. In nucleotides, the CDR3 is TGCGCCAGCAGCCTTCCCTCTGGGGCCAACGTCCTGACTTTC. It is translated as CASSLPSGANVLTF.

The CDR3 loop reads CASSFLAGPWEIYNEQFF. CDR3 sequence (DNA): TGTGCCAGCAGCTTTTTAGCGGGCCCTTGGGAAATCTACAATGAGCAGTTCTTC. The chain couples TRBV7-8 to TRBJ2-1, with TRBD2 matching 7 bases. The CDR3 loop spans 18 amino acids. Looked up from germline, CDR1 is SGHVS and CDR2 is FQNEAQ. With 3 bases clipped from V and 3 bases from J, the junction kept 14 bases outside the gene matches.

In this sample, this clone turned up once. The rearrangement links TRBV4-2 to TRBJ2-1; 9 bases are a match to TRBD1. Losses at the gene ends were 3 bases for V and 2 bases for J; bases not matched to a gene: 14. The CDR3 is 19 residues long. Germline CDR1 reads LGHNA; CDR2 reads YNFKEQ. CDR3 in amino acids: CASSHFGTGNLRTYNEQFF. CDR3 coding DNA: TGTGCCAGCAGCCATTTTGGGACAGGGAATCTTCGGACCTACAATGAGCAGTTCTTC.